The rows below give T cell receptor beta chains drawn from one sample of a study of response to subunit inactivated influenza vaccine. MiXCR, applied by TCRdb to the RT-PCR reads, yields one record per CDR3 protein. Here the sample spans 600,000 to 850,000 distinct CDR3 sequences, around 15% being singletons. The specimen was PBMCs from blood, collected less than 15 days before vaccination. The receptors were sampled from a man aged 45-60 years who received an inactivated influenza vaccine. Both conserved end residues are part of each CDR3. A D gene is named only where the DNA matches it firmly. The size entry is marked missing in some rows and otherwise reads once, few, many or a size class.

TRBJ1-5,TRBV6-2/TRBV6-3,NA,NA,CASRLQGGGQPQHF,TGTGCCAGCAGACTTCAGGGCGGGGGGCAGCCCCAGCATTTT
TRBJ2-1,TRBV7-9,NA,many,CASSLPNEQFF,TGTGCCAGCAGCCTTCCGAATGAGCAGTTCTTC
TRBJ2-2,TRBV12-3/TRBV12-4,TRBD2,NA,CASSPLGTSRTGELFF,TGTGCCAGCAGTCCCCTCGGGACTAGTCGCACCGGGGAGCTGTTTTTT
TRBJ1-5,TRBV20-1,NA,few,CSAPGREGQPQHF,TGCAGTGCCCCCGGGAGGGAAGGTCAGCCCCAGCATTTT
TRBJ2-1,TRBV7-6,TRBD1,few,CASSPPGTGSNEQFF,TGTGCCAGCAGCCCACCCGGGACAGGGAGCAATGAGCAGTTCTTC
TRBJ1-2,TRBV12-3/TRBV12-4,TRBD1,many,CASSAGTGDILVGYTF,TGTGCCAGCAGTGCCGGGACAGGGGATATTTTAGTTGGCTACACCTTC
TRBJ1-6,TRBV7-9,TRBD1,NA,CASSLGDSNSPLHF,TGTGCCAGCAGCTTAGGGGACAGTAATTCACCCCTCCACTTT
TRBJ2-1,TRBV7-2,TRBD2,NA,CASSLATSGLYNEQFF,TGTGCCAGCAGCTTGGCGACTAGCGGGCTGTACAATGAGCAGTTCTTC
TRBJ2-2,TRBV4-3,NA,NA,CASSQDWGHTGELFF,TGCGCCAGCAGCCAAGATTGGGGGCACACCGGGGAGCTGTTTTTT
TRBJ2-5,TRBV24-1,TRBD2,few,CATSDFRGGETQYF,TGTGCCACCAGTGATTTCCGCGGGGGAGAGACCCAGTACTTC
TRBJ2-7,TRBV7-2,TRBD2,few,CASSSRGGLVYEQYF,TGTGCCAGCAGCTCAAGAGGGGGACTAGTCTACGAGCAGTACTTC
TRBJ2-1,TRBV29-1,NA,few,CSVGGRGEYNEQFF,TGCAGCGTTGGAGGCAGGGGGGAATACAATGAGCAGTTCTTC
TRBJ2-7,TRBV12-3/TRBV12-4,NA,many,CASSLGQGPDEQYF,TGTGCCAGCAGTTTAGGCCAGGGACCGGACGAGCAGTACTTC
TRBJ1-5,TRBV2,NA,NA,CASSGQGYQPQHF,TGTGCCAGCAGTGGGCAGGGCTATCAGCCCCAGCATTTT
TRBJ2-7,TRBV13,NA,NA,CASSLGSRSNTEQYF,TGTGCCAGCAGCTTAGGCTCAAGAAGCAACACCGAGCAGTACTTC
TRBJ2-2,TRBV6-1,NA,NA,CASSDPGDTGELFF,TGTGCCAGCAGTGACCCGGGAGACACCGGGGAGCTGTTTTTT
TRBJ1-6,TRBV10-3,NA,few,CAISGRDGPLGSPLHF,TGTGCCATCAGTGGGAGAGACGGGCCCCTCGGCTCACCCCTCCACTTT
TRBJ2-7,TRBV4-3,TRBD2,once,CASSQGRGAPYEQYF,TGCGCCAGCAGCCAAGGGCGGGGGGCTCCCTACGAGCAGTACTTC
TRBJ2-5,TRBV7-2,NA,NA,CASSLDSAGLETQYF,TGTGCCAGCAGCTTAGACTCGGCAGGTTTGGAGACCCAGTACTTC
TRBJ2-7,TRBV28,TRBD1,many,CASSSTGTGSGEQYF,TGTGCCAGCAGTTCCACCGGGACAGGGAGTGGGGAGCAGTACTTC
TRBJ2-3,TRBV4-2,NA,NA,CASSIPRGQGADTQYF,TGTGCCAGCAGCATTCCAAGGGGTCAGGGTGCAGATACGCAGTATTTT
TRBJ2-3,TRBV7-9,NA,few,CASSRGSTQYF,TGTGCCAGCAGCCGGGGCAGTACGCAGTATTTT
TRBJ1-5,TRBV4-1,NA,NA,CASSQVRSFQRNQPQHF,TGCGCCAGCAGCCAGGTCCGCAGCTTTCAGAGAAATCAGCCCCAGCATTTT
TRBJ2-5,TRBV7-2,TRBD2,NA,CASSPGLAANQETQYF,TGTGCCAGCAGCCCCGGACTAGCGGCAAACCAAGAGACCCAGTACTTC
TRBJ2-1,TRBV20-1,TRBD2,NA,CSARTSGINEQFF,TGCAGTGCCAGGACTAGCGGGATAAATGAGCAGTTCTTC
TRBJ1-1,TRBV5-6,NA,NA,CASSLAGRTNTEAFF,TGTGCCAGCAGCTTGGCTGGACGTACGAACACTGAAGCTTTCTTT
TRBJ1-4,TRBV12-3/TRBV12-4,TRBD1,few,CASSPNDRGYEKLFF,TGTGCCAGCAGTCCCAACGACAGGGGGTATGAAAAACTGTTTTTT
TRBJ2-7,TRBV7-6,TRBD2,NA,CASSLGTSNREQYF,TGTGCCAGCAGCTTAGGGACTAGCAACCGCGAGCAGTACTTC
TRBJ2-3,TRBV5-6,TRBD2,few,CASSFKLAGPTDTQYF,TGTGCCAGCAGCTTTAAACTAGCGGGCCCCACAGATACGCAGTATTTT
TRBJ2-3,TRBV12-3/TRBV12-4,NA,few,CASSVMGKEQYF,TGTGCCAGCAGTGTTATGGGGAAGGAGCAGTATTTT
TRBJ2-7,TRBV11-2,NA,NA,CASSLVGTPFAEQYF,TGTGCCAGCAGCTTAGTAGGGACTCCTTTTGCCGAGCAGTACTTC
TRBJ2-7,TRBV7-9,NA,NA,CASSPGFPYEQYF,TGTGCCAGCAGCCCCGGGTTCCCCTACGAGCAGTACTTC
TRBJ2-5,TRBV14,TRBD2,few,CASSLGWAGVEETQYF,TGTGCCAGCAGCCTCGGTTGGGCGGGAGTGGAAGAGACCCAGTACTTC
TRBJ2-7,TRBV27,NA,NA,CASSFRTSGEQYF,TGTGCCAGCAGTTTCCGGACGTCCGGCGAGCAGTACTTC
TRBJ2-3,TRBV5-1,NA,NA,CASSTGSTDTQYF,TGCGCCAGCAGTACAGGGAGCACAGATACGCAGTATTTT
TRBJ2-6,TRBV11-2,TRBD1,many,CASSLAGTVSGANVLTF,TGTGCCAGCAGCTTAGCCGGGACAGTCTCTGGGGCCAACGTCCTGACTTTC
TRBJ2-1,TRBV29-1,NA,NA,CSVLGPGGAVSGSYNEQFF,TGCAGCGTTTTAGGGCCTGGGGGCGCAGTATCCGGGTCCTACAATGAGCAGTTCTTC
TRBJ2-3,TRBV3-1,TRBD2,NA,CASSRLGLAGTQYF,TGTGCCAGCAGCCGATTGGGACTAGCTGGTACGCAGTATTTT
TRBJ1-2,TRBV20-1,NA,few,CSARAPGRGPYGYTF,TGCAGTGCTAGGGCCCCGGGACGGGGCCCCTATGGCTACACCTTC
TRBJ2-5,TRBV2,NA,many,CASSEVRETQYF,TGTGCCAGCAGTGAAGTACGGGAGACCCAGTACTTC
TRBJ2-1,TRBV6-5,NA,many,CASSLRLGGMADEQFF,TGTGCCAGCAGTTTACGACTAGGGGGGATGGCAGATGAGCAGTTCTTC
TRBJ2-1,TRBV5-1,NA,NA,CASSPQGGDYNEQFF,TGCGCCAGCAGCCCTCAGGGGGGCGATTACAATGAGCAGTTCTTC
TRBJ2-5,TRBV20-1,TRBD2,few,CSAKAKGLAGVETQYF,TGCAGTGCTAAGGCGAAGGGACTAGCGGGAGTAGAGACCCAGTACTTC
TRBJ1-2,TRBV28,NA,NA,CASSPTVAGYGYTF,TGTGCCAGCAGTCCGACAGTTGCTGGGTATGGCTACACCTTC
TRBJ2-5,TRBV19,NA,few,CASGDWETQYF,TGTGCCAGTGGGGACTGGGAGACCCAGTACTTC
TRBJ2-1,TRBV18,TRBD2,NA,CASSPSRGAGGDNEQFF,TGTGCCAGCTCACCATCGAGGGGAGCGGGAGGGGACAATGAGCAGTTCTTC
TRBJ2-6,TRBV28,NA,many,CASSLETLSPGANVLTF,TGTGCCAGCAGTTTAGAGACCCTCTCACCCGGGGCCAACGTCCTGACTTTC
TRBJ1-1,TRBV12-3/TRBV12-4,NA,NA,CASSSLPVEAFF,TGTGCCAGCAGTTCCCTGCCCGTTGAAGCTTTCTTT
TRBJ2-4,TRBV20-1,TRBD2,NA,CSASPSGRGDKNIQYF,TGCAGTGCTAGCCCTAGCGGGAGGGGTGACAAAAACATTCAGTACTTC
TRBJ2-7,TRBV27,TRBD2,NA,CASRGLAGAREQYF,TGTGCCAGCAGGGGACTAGCGGGAGCGCGGGAGCAGTACTTC
TRBJ2-4,TRBV6-2/TRBV6-3,NA,NA,CASDKGYGNIQYF,TGTGCCAGCGATAAGGGTTACGGGAACATTCAGTACTTC
TRBJ2-3,TRBV5-1,TRBD2,medium-sized,CASRTSGAPSTDTQYF,TGCGCCAGCCGGACTAGCGGGGCCCCTAGCACAGATACGCAGTATTTT
TRBJ1-3,TRBV20-1,NA,few,CSARPGSSGNTIYF,TGCAGTGCTAGACCAGGCTCCTCTGGAAACACCATATATTTT
TRBJ1-1,TRBV12-5,TRBD1,many,CASGRGRGGLNMNTEAFF,TGTGCTAGTGGTAGGGGGAGAGGGGGCCTTAATATGAACACTGAAGCTTTCTTT
TRBJ2-6,TRBV5-1,NA,few,CASKEGRGSSGANVLTF,TGCGCCAGCAAGGAGGGCAGGGGGAGCTCTGGGGCCAACGTCCTGACTTTC
TRBJ2-3,TRBV28,TRBD1,NA,CASTLRGTDTQYF,TGTGCCAGCACTCTCAGGGGGACAGATACGCAGTATTTT
TRBJ1-3,TRBV13,TRBD1,many,CASSLGDRTPGTTIYF,TGTGCCAGCAGCTTAGGGGACAGGACCCCGGGTACCACCATATATTTT
TRBJ2-7,TRBV27,NA,NA,CASSPTLTGHEQYF,TGTGCCAGCAGTCCGACCCTCACCGGCCACGAGCAGTACTTC